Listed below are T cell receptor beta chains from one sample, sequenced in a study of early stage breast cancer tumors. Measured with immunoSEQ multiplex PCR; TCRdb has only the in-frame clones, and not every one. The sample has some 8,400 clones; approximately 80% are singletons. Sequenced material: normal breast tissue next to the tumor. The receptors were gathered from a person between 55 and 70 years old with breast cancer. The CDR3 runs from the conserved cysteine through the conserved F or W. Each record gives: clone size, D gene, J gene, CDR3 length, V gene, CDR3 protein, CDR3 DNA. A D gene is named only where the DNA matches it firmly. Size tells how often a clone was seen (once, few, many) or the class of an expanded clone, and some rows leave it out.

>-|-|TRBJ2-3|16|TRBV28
CASSLMGGGTRDTQYF
TGTGCCAGCAGTCTGATGGGGGGCGGCACCAGAGATACGCAGTATTTT
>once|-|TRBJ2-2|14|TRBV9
CASKVSGNTGELFF
TGTGCCAGCAAAGTTAGCGGGAACACCGGGGAGCTGTTTTTT
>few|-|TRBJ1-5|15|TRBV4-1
CASSQYAGGNQPQHF
TGCGCCAGCAGCCAATACGCAGGGGGCAATCAGCCCCAGCATTTT
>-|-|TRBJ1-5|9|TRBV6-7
CARNQPQHF
TGTGCCAGAAATCAGCCCCAGCATTTT
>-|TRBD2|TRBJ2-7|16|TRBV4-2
CASSLGLAGGLREQYF
TGTGCCAGCAGCCTGGGACTAGCGGGAGGTCTGAGGGAGCAGTACTTC
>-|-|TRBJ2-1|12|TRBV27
CASSLEGREQFF
TGTGCCAGCAGCCTTGAGGGGCGTGAGCAGTTCTTC
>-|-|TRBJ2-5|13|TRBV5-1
CASSLVVRETQYF
TGCGCCAGCAGCTTGGTGGTTCGAGAGACCCAGTACTTC
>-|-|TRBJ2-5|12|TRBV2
CAITASQETQYF
TGTGCCATCACCGCATCTCAAGAGACCCAGTACTTC
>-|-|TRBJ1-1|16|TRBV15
CATSREAGRMNTEAFF
TGTGCCACCAGCAGAGAGGCAGGGCGGATGAACACTGAAGCTTTCTTT
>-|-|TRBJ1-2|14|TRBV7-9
CASSSGQGNYGYTF
TGTGCCAGCAGTTCGGGTCAGGGAAACTATGGCTACACCTTC
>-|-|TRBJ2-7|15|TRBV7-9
CASSNLRGFLYEQYF
TGTGCCAGCAGCAACCTTCGCGGATTCCTTTACGAGCAGTACTTC
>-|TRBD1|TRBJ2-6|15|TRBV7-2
CASSLGQGRANVLTF
TGTGCCAGCAGCCTGGGACAGGGGAGGGCCAACGTCCTGACTTTC
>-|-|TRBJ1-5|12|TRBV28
CASSINGQPQHF
TGTGCCAGCAGCATAAACGGTCAGCCCCAGCATTTT
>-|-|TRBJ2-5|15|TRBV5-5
CASTMEGVPQETQYF
TGTGCCAGCACCATGGAAGGGGTCCCGCAAGAGACCCAGTACTTC
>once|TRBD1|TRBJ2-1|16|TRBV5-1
CASSSLKAGGHGEQFF
TGCGCCAGCAGCTCGCTCAAGGCAGGGGGCCATGGAGAGCAGTTCTTC
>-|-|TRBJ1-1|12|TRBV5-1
CASSLGGPEAFF
TGCGCCAGCAGCTTGGGCGGCCCTGAAGCTTTCTTT
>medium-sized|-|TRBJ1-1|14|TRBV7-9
CASSLAGGSTEAFF
TGTGCCAGCAGCTTAGCTGGGGGAAGCACTGAAGCTTTCTTT
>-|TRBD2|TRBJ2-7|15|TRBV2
CASREVGGASYEQYF
TGTGCCAGCAGGGAAGTGGGAGGGGCCTCCTACGAGCAGTACTTC
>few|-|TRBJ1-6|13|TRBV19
CASSTVVRSPLHF
TGTGCCAGTAGTACTGTGGTACGGTCACCCCTCCACTTT
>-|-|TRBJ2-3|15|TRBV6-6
CASSYSFGSPDTQYF
TGTGCCAGCAGTTACTCCTTCGGGTCGCCAGATACGCAGTATTTT
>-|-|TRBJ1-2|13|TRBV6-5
CASSFNGFYGYTF
TGTGCCAGCAGTTTTAACGGATTCTATGGCTACACCTTC
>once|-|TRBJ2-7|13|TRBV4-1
CASSQDRYYEQYF
TGCGCCAGCAGCCAAGACAGATACTACGAGCAGTACTTC
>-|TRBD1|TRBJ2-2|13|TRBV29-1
CSGRDRDTGELFF
TGCAGCGGCCGGGACAGGGACACCGGGGAGCTGTTTTTT
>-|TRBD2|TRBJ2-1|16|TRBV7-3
CASSVGPGLAPNEQFF
TGTGCCAGCAGCGTAGGCCCGGGACTAGCCCCCAATGAGCAGTTCTTC
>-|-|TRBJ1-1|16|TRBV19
CASKNRGTGRNTEAFF
TGTGCCAGTAAAAATCGAGGAACAGGCAGGAACACTGAAGCTTTCTTT
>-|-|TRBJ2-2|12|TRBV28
CASTQNTGELFF
TGTGCCAGCACCCAAAACACCGGGGAGCTGTTTTTT
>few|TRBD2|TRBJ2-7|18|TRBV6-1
CASSERASGGTSSYEQYF
TGTGCCAGCAGTGAAAGGGCTAGCGGGGGGACTAGCTCCTACGAGCAGTACTTC
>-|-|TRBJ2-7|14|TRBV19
CASSARRVEVEQYF
TGTGCCAGTAGTGCTCGTAGGGTGGAGGTCGAGCAGTACTTC
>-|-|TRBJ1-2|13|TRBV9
CASSVGPKNGYTF
TGTGCCAGCAGCGTAGGGCCAAAGAATGGCTACACCTTC
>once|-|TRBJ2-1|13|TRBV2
CASKWGRSHEQFF
TGTGCCAGCAAGTGGGGACGGTCGCATGAGCAGTTCTTC
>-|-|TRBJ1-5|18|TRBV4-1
CASSYKPFRVGGNQPQHF
TGCGCCAGCTCTTATAAACCCTTCAGGGTTGGTGGCAATCAGCCCCAGCATTTT
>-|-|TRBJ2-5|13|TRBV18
CASSPSTVETQYF
TGTGCCAGCTCACCGTCGACGGTAGAGACCCAGTACTTC
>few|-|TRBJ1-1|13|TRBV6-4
CASRDGMNTEAFF
TGTGCCAGCAGGGACGGAATGAACACTGAAGCTTTCTTT
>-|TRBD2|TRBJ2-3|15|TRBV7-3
CASSFSGVNTDTQYF
TGTGCCAGCAGCTTTAGCGGGGTCAACACAGATACGCAGTATTTT
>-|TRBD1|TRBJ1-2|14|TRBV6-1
CASSPDRVNYGYTF
TGTGCCAGCAGTCCGGACAGGGTTAACTATGGCTACACCTTC
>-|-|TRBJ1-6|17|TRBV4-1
CASSLSPGPGMNSPLHF
TGCGCCAGCAGCCTCTCGCCGGGTCCAGGAATGAATTCACCCCTCCACTTT
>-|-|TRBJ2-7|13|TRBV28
CASGRAGPYEQYF
TGTGCCAGCGGTAGGGCGGGACCCTACGAGCAGTACTTC
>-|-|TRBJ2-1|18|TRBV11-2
CASSLGRSSMSSYNEQFF
TGTGCCAGCAGCTTAGGCAGGAGCAGCATGAGCTCCTACAATGAGCAGTTCTTC
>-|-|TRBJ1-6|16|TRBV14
CASSQDTGWTGSPLHF
TGTGCCAGCAGCCAAGACACGGGGTGGACGGGTTCACCCCTCCACTTT
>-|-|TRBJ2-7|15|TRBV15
CATSRGQDPIYEQYF
TGTGCCACCAGCAGAGGCCAAGACCCCATCTACGAGCAGTACTTC
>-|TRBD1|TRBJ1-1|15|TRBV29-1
CSVNGARGMNTEAFF
TGCAGCGTCAACGGGGCCAGGGGGATGAACACTGAAGCTTTCTTT
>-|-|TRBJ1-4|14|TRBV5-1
CASSLADGDEKLFF
TGCGCCAGCAGCTTGGCGGATGGGGATGAAAAACTGTTTTTT